This T cell receptor beta chain was recorded in a study of T cells after yellow fever vaccination. TCRdb reprocessed the 5' RACE reads with MiXCR, giving one entry per CDR3 protein. The data show approximately 160,000 distinct CDR3 sequences, approximately 9.9% seen once. This clonotype turned up a few times. CDR1 DFQATT and CDR2 SNEGSKA come from the germline V gene (reference sequence). CDR3 length: 11 amino acids. Trimming cost V 6 bases and J 6 bases, with 8 bases left between them. The source was CD8+ T cells sorted from PBMCs, collected 45 days after the yellow fever booster vaccination. J is TRBJ2-2 and V is TRBV20-1; D gene ambiguous. This receptor was obtained from a man between 18 and 29 years old who received the YFV17D yellow fever vaccine. CDR3: CSAPLSGELFF. The CDR3 DNA reads as TGCAGTGCCCCGCTTTCCGGGGAGCTGTTTTTT.